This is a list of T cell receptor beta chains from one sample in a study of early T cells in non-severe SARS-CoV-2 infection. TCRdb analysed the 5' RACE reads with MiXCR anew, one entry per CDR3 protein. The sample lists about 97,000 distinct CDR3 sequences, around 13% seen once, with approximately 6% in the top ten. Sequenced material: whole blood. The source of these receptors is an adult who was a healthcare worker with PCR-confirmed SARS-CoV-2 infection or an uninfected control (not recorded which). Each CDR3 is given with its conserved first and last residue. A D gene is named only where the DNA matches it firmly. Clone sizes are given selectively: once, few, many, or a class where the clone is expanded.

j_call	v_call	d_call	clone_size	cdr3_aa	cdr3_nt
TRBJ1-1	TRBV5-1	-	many	CASSLGQTNTEAFF	TGCGCCAGCAGCTTGGGGCAGACGAACACTGAAGCTTTCTTT
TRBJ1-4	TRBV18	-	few	CASSPPSSRTANEKLFF	TGTGCCAGCTCACCACCGAGTTCGAGGACAGCGAATGAAAAACTGTTTTTT
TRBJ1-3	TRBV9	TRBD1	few	CASSVRTGTGNTIYF	TGTGCCAGCAGCGTCAGGACAGGGACTGGAAACACCATATATTTT
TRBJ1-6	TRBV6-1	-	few	CASMQATPDNSPLHF	TGTGCCAGCATGCAGGCGACTCCGGACAATTCACCCCTCCACTTT
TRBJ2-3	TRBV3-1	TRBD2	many	CASSQVGLAGDTQYF	TGTGCCAGCAGCCAAGTTGGACTAGCGGGGGATACGCAGTATTTT
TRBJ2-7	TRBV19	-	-	CATRVPGSREQYF	TGTGCCACCAGGGTTCCCGGGTCTCGCGAGCAGTACTTC
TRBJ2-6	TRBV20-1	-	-	CSASDRTSGANVLTF	TGCAGTGCTAGCGATCGGACATCTGGGGCCAACGTCCTGACTTTC
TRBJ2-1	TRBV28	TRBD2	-	CASSFTAGSRNEQFF	TGTGCCAGCAGTTTTACAGCGGGGAGTCGTAATGAGCAGTTCTTC
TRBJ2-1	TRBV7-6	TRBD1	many	CASRPSDRAATNEQFF	TGTGCCAGCAGACCCTCCGACAGGGCTGCCACCAATGAGCAGTTCTTC
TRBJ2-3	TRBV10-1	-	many	CASSERSVATDTQYF	TGCGCCAGCAGTGAGAGGTCGGTGGCCACAGATACGCAGTATTTT
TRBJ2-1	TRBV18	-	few	CASSKAGSYNEQFF	TGTGCCAGCTCAAAGGCGGGGTCCTACAATGAGCAGTTCTTC
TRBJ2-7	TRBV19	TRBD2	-	CASSIAGRAYEQYF	TGTGCCAGTAGTATTGCCGGGAGGGCCTACGAGCAGTACTTC
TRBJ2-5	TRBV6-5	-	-	CASSYLGAPQETQYF	TGTGCCAGCAGTTACCTGGGGGCGCCCCAAGAGACCCAGTACTTC
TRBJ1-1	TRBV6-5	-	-	CASSSDGANTEAFF	TGTGCCAGCAGTTCAGACGGGGCGAACACTGAAGCTTTCTTT
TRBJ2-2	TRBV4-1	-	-	CASSQEWGPGELFF	TGCGCCAGCAGCCAAGAGTGGGGGCCCGGGGAGCTGTTTTTT
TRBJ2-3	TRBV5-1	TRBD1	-	CASSLSGGFPSTDTQYF	TGCGCCAGCAGCTTGTCAGGGGGCTTTCCTAGCACAGATACGCAGTATTTT
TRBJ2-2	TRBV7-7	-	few	CASSSRSNTGELFF	TGTGCCAGCAGCTCTCGATCGAACACCGGGGAGCTGTTTTTT
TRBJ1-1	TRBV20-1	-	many	CSAPRGETEAFF	TGCAGTGCTCCGAGGGGTGAGACTGAAGCTTTCTTT
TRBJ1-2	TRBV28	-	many	CASSVNPAQNYGYTF	TGTGCCAGCAGCGTAAATCCGGCACAGAACTATGGCTACACCTTC
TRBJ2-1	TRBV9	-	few	CASSPRGAATSYNEQFF	TGTGCCAGCAGCCCAAGAGGGGCAGCGACCTCCTACAATGAGCAGTTCTTC
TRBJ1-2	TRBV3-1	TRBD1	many	CASSGTGGRDNYGYTF	TGTGCCAGCAGCGGGACAGGGGGCCGGGATAACTATGGCTACACCTTC
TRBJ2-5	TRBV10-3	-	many	CAISASPGETQYF	TGTGCCATCAGTGCCTCGCCCGGGGAGACCCAGTACTTC
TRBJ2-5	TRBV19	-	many	CASSIDLRGQETQYF	TGTGCCAGTAGTATAGATCTGCGCGGCCAAGAGACCCAGTACTTC
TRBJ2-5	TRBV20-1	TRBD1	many	CSAKPLPGTGGHQETQYF	TGCAGTGCAAAGCCCCTCCCTGGGACAGGGGGACACCAAGAGACCCAGTACTTC
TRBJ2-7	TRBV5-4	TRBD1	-	CASSSQTGAPPYEQYF	TGTGCCAGCAGCTCACAGACAGGGGCGCCTCCCTACGAGCAGTACTTC
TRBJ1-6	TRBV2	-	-	CASSELGSPLHF	TGTGCCAGCAGTGAATTGGGTTCACCCCTCCACTTT
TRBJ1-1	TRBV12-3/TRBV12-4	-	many	CASSLALGSGGAAFF	TGTGCCAGCAGTTTAGCGCTGGGTTCTGGGGGGGCGGCTTTCTTT
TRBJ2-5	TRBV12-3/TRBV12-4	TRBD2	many	CASSPLAGKETQYF	TGTGCCAGCAGTCCACTAGCGGGGAAAGAGACCCAGTACTTC
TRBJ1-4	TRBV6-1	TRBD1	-	CASSEVRGTGGLFF	TGTGCCAGCAGTGAAGTCAGAGGGACAGGCGGACTGTTTTTT
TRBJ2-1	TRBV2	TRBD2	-	CASPGLAGAPYNEQFF	TGTGCCAGCCCGGGACTAGCGGGAGCTCCCTACAATGAGCAGTTCTTC
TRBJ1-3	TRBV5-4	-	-	CASSPDNSGNTIYF	TGTGCCAGCAGCCCGGACAACTCTGGAAACACCATATATTTT
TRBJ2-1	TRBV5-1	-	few	CASSYPTYFYEQFF	TGCGCCAGCAGCTATCCGACCTATTTCTATGAGCAGTTCTTC
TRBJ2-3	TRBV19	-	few	CASSSLGGSTDTQYF	TGTGCCAGTAGTAGCCTGGGGGGCTCGACAGATACGCAGTATTTT
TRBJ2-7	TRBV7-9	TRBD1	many	CASSHRDRGVYEQYF	TGTGCCAGCAGCCACCGGGACAGGGGAGTCTACGAGCAGTACTTC
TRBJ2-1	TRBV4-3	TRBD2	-	CASSQGLAGGWEQFF	TGCGCCAGCAGCCAAGGACTAGCGGGAGGATGGGAGCAGTTCTTC
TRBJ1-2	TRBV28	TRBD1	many	CASSTTYRDRVYGYTF	TGTGCCAGCAGTACTACCTACCGGGACAGGGTCTATGGCTACACCTTC
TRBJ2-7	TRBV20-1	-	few	CSAKPLDIWAEQYF	TGCAGTGCAAAACCTCTAGATATCTGGGCCGAGCAGTACTTC
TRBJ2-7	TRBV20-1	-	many	CSARIPQLYEQYF	TGCAGTGCTAGAATCCCACAGCTCTACGAGCAGTACTTC
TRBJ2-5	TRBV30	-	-	CAWSVLRDYETQYF	TGTGCCTGGAGTGTATTGCGGGATTACGAGACCCAGTACTTC
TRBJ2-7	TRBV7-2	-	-	CASSLVMAHYEQYF	TGTGCCAGCAGCTTAGTTATGGCACACTACGAGCAGTACTTC
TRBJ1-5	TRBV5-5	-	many	CASSRTLYSNQPQHF	TGTGCCAGCAGCCGGACACTTTATAGCAATCAGCCCCAGCATTTT
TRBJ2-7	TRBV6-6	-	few	CASSYGTGRRSPYYEQYF	TGTGCCAGCAGTTACGGAACAGGGAGGCGCTCCCCCTACTACGAGCAGTACTTC
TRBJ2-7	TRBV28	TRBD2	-	CASSPRGGGLTYEQYF	TGTGCCAGCAGTCCCCGGGGCGGGGGACTCACCTACGAGCAGTACTTC
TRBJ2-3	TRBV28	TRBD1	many	CASRTGGDGTQYF	TGTGCCAGTCGGACAGGGGGCGATGGTACGCAGTATTTT
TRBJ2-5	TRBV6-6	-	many	CASSPISGETQYF	TGTGCCAGCAGTCCCATTAGCGGAGAGACCCAGTACTTC
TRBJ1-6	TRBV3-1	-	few	CASSNRRINSPLHF	TGTGCCAGCAGCAATCGGAGAATTAATTCACCCCTCCACTTT
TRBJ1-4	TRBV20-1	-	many	CSARDQSLGEKLFF	TGCAGTGCTAGAGATCAGTCTCTTGGTGAAAAACTGTTTTTT
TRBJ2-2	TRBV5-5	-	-	CASSLENPPNTGELFF	TGTGCCAGCAGCTTGGAAAACCCGCCGAACACCGGGGAGCTGTTTTTT
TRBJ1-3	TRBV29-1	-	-	CSGREGGAAGNTIYF	TGCAGCGGAAGAGAAGGGGGAGCGGCTGGAAACACCATATATTTT